This T cell receptor (beta chain) comes out of a study of cytomegalovirus exposure and HLA in healthy donors. Study summary: Sequencing of roughly 180 million T cells in an earlier analysis found more than 100 million unique TCR beta sequences. Early release data held 75 million to 90 million unique TCRs from HLA-typed donors. The study's findings and limits: V- and J-gene trimming in TCR beta was tied to a missense DCLRE1C variant by an analysis performed later. There were some 150 TCR beta chains listed as cytomegalovirus-associated.

Vbeta (60) and Jbeta (13) primers were used in the PCR. Sequencing was performed with immunoSEQ multiplex PCR; in TCRdb, only in-frame clones are kept and a portion is missing. The sample consists of 150,000 to 200,000 clones, approximately 67% of them appearing once. This clone appeared a few times. What it binds is unknown. CDR1 and CDR2 (germline): GTSNPN, SVGIG (reference sequence). V was cut by 3 bases and J by 3 bases, with 6 bases left in between. The CDR3 sequence is 11 residues long. Sequenced sample: PBMCs. The chain uses TRBV30 and TRBJ2-7, with D possibly matching TRBD2 (6 bases). This sequence originates from a woman between 18 and 30 years old in good health and CMV-seropositive. The CDR3 is CAWSGGYEQYF. CDR3 DNA: TGTGCCTGGAGCGGGGGCTACGAGCAGTACTTC.